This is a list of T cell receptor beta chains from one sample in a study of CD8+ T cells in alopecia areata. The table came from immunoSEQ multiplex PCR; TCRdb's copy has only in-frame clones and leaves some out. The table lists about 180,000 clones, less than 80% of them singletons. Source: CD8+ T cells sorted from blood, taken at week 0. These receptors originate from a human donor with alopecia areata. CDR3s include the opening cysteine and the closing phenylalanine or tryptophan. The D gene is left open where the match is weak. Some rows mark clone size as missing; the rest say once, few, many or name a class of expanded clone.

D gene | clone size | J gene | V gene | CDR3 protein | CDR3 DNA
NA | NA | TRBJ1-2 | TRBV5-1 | CASSRGQGYTF | TGCGCCAGCAGCCGTGGTCAGGGCTACACCTTC
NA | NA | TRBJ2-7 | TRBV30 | CAWSKDGGEQYF | TGTGCCTGGAGCAAAGATGGGGGGGAGCAGTACTTC
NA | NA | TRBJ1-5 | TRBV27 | CASSLRRMGGNQPQHF | TGTGCCAGCAGTTTAAGGAGAATGGGAGGCAATCAGCCCCAGCATTTT
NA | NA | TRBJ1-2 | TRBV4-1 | CASWTPGYGYTF | TGCGCCAGCTGGACCCCGGGGTATGGCTACACCTTC
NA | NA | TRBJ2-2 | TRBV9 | CASSVASGNTGELFF | TGTGCCAGCAGCGTAGCTTCGGGTAACACCGGGGAGCTGTTTTTT
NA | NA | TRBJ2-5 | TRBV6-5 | CASSYLLGETQYF | TGTGCCAGCAGTTACTTGCTAGGAGAGACCCAGTACTTC
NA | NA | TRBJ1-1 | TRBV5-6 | CASSLVLTEAFF | TGTGCCAGCAGCCTGGTACTTACTGAAGCTTTCTTT
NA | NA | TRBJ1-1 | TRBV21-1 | CASSRRANTEAFF | TGTGCCAGCAGCAGGCGGGCGAACACTGAAGCTTTCTTT
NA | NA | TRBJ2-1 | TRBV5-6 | CASSLDGSEQFF | TGTGCCAGCAGCTTGGACGGGAGTGAGCAGTTCTTC
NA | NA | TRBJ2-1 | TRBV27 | CASSADGSSYNEQFF | TGTGCCAGCAGTGCGGACGGGAGCTCCTACAATGAGCAGTTCTTC
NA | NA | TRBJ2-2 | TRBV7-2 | CASSFYLASGELFF | TGTGCCAGCAGCTTCTATCTTGCCTCCGGGGAGCTGTTTTTT
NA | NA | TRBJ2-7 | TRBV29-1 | CSVLYIGEQYF | TGCAGCGTTTTGTACATCGGCGAGCAGTACTTC
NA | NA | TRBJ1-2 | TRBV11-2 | CASSSGDGDLYGYTF | TGTGCCAGCAGCTCCGGGGACGGGGATCTCTATGGCTACACCTTC
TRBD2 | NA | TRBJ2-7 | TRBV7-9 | CASSLAAGGTPYEQYF | TGTGCCAGCAGCTTAGCAGCGGGGGGAACGCCATACGAGCAGTACTTC
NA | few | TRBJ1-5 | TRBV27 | CASGVTGGEHF | TGTGCCAGCGGAGTTACAGGTGGGGAGCATTTT
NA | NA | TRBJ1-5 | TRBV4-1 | CASSHGYSNQPQHF | TGCGCCAGCAGCCATGGATATAGCAATCAGCCCCAGCATTTT
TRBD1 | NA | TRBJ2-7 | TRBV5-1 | CASSLGTGESPFYEQYF | TGCGCCAGCAGCTTGGGGACAGGGGAAAGTCCCTTCTACGAGCAGTACTTC
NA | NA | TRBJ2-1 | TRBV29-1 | CSAATGSYNEQFF | TGCAGCGCCGCGACAGGCTCCTACAATGAGCAGTTCTTC
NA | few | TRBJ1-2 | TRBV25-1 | CASRQSREEGYTF | TGTGCCAGCAGGCAAAGCCGAGAGGAGGGCTACACCTTC
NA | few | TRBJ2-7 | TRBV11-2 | CASSYGGRLPEQYF | TGTGCCAGCAGTTACGGGGGGCGCTTACCCGAGCAGTACTTC
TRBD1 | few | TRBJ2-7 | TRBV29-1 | CSVEGTGESYEQYF | TGCAGCGTTGAAGGGACAGGGGAATCCTACGAGCAGTACTTC
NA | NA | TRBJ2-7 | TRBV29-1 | CSVGTLSYEQYF | TGCAGCGTTGGGACCCTCTCCTACGAGCAGTACTTC
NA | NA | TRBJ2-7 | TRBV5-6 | CASSSSPGYEQYF | TGTGCCAGCAGCTCCTCTCCAGGCTACGAGCAGTACTTC
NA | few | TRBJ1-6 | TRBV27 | CASSLEGSGSPLHF | TGTGCCAGCAGTTTAGAGGGTTCAGGTTCACCCCTCCACTTT
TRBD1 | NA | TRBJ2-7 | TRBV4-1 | CASSQVGTGGYEQYF | TGCGCCAGCAGCCAAGTTGGGACAGGGGGATACGAGCAGTACTTC
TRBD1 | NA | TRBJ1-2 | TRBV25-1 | CASSGLATGNGYTF | TGTGCCAGCAGTGGCCTTGCGACAGGGAATGGCTACACCTTC
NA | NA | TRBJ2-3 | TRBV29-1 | CSAEVVEVDTQYF | TGCAGCGCTGAGGTCGTAGAAGTGGATACGCAGTATTTT
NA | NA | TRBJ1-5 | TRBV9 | CASSVGDGAYRQPQHF | TGTGCCAGCAGCGTAGGAGACGGGGCTTATCGACAGCCCCAGCATTTT
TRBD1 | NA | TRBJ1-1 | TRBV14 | CASSPTGTGTEAFF | TGTGCCAGCAGCCCGACCGGGACAGGGACTGAAGCTTTCTTT
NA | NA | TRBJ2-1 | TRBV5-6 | CASRSDPDSYNEQFF | TGTGCCAGCAGATCGGACCCTGACTCCTACAATGAGCAGTTCTTC
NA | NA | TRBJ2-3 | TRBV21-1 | CASSKGLMDTRTDTQYF | TGTGCCAGCAGCAAAGGGCTGATGGACACTCGCACAGATACGCAGTATTTT
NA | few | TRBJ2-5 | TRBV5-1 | CASSSAGSEETQYF | TGCGCCAGCAGCTCCGCCGGCAGCGAAGAGACCCAGTACTTC
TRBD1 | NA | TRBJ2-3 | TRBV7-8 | CASSGDRGLSTDTQYF | TGTGCCAGCAGCGGGGACAGGGGCCTAAGCACAGATACGCAGTATTTT
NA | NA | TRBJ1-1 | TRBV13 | CASSFGGAGVFEAFF | TGTGCCAGCAGCTTCGGCGGGGCGGGGGTCTTTGAAGCTTTCTTT
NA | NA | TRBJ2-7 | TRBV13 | CASSLGLVYEQYF | TGTGCCAGCAGCTTAGGACTAGTCTACGAGCAGTACTTC
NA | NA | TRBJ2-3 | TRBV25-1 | CASSEVRPDTQYF | TGTGCCAGCAGTGAAGTGCGGCCAGATACGCAGTATTTT
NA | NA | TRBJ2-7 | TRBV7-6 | CASSLAGTYEQYF | TGTGCCAGCAGCTTAGCTGGGACCTACGAGCAGTACTTC
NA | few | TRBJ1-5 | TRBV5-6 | CASSSGFWGQPQHF | TGTGCCAGCAGTTCAGGGTTTTGGGGTCAGCCCCAGCATTTT
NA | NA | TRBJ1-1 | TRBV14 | CASSQGVNTEAFF | TGTGCCAGCAGCCAAGGGGTGAACACTGAAGCTTTCTTT
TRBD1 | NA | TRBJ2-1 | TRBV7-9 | CASASLDRYNEQFF | TGTGCCAGCGCAAGTCTGGACAGGTACAATGAGCAGTTCTTC
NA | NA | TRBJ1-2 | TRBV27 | CASSFQGLNYGYTF | TGTGCCAGCAGTTTCCAGGGACTGAACTATGGCTACACCTTC
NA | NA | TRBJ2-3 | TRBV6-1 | CASSEQNTDTQYF | TGTGCCAGCAGTGAACAGAACACAGATACGCAGTATTTT
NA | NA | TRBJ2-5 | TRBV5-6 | CASSLADTPGTQYF | TGTGCCAGCAGCTTGGCCGACACTCCGGGAACCCAGTACTTC